This T cell receptor beta chain was identified in a study of graft-versus-host responses after intestinal transplantation. Whole-study results and caveats: Recipient-marrow GvH clones were detected, some having first appeared in ileum or blood.

About this clone itself: No antigen is known for it.

The method was immunoSEQ multiplex PCR; TCRdb's version includes in-frame clones alone and lacks a portion of them. The sample yields some 90,000 clones, around 92% seen once. This TCR came from a human donor who was the organ donor for an intestinal transplant. Sequenced here: unstimulated CD8+ T cells sorted from spleen or lymph node cells, sampled before transplant.

The CDR3 sequence is CASSSRQEDTEAFF. The CDR3 DNA sequence: TGTGCCAGCAGTTCAAGACAGGAGGACACTGAAGCTTTCTTT. The chain employs TRBV27 and TRBJ1-1, with TRBD1 as a possible D gene (6 bases). CDR3 length: 14 residues. V was cut by 4 bases and J by 3 bases, with 12 bases left in between. Germline V lookup: CDR1 MNHEY, CDR2 SMNVEV (reference sequence).